This TCR beta chain was recovered during a study of blood T cells in healthy people across ages. Whole-study findings and limits: It was held that diversity estimates obtained from one million T cells represented underestimates. In long-lived donors, naive CD4+ cell counts and diversity exceeded those of aged donors.

Samples each yielded at least 6 micrograms of total RNA. Concerning this clonotype: Its target is not known.

Then a second PCR, running roughly 6 to 12 cycles, was carried out with a sample-barcoded 5' primer and a J-beta primer mix. Researchers report that each sample yielded at least 3 million CDR3-containing paired-end reads. TCRdb reanalysed the 5' RACE reads using MiXCR and keeps one entry per CDR3 protein. Of about 1.5 million distinct CDR3 sequences listed, roughly 40% were seen once; the top ten hold less than 8%. The sample taken for sequencing was blood. The source is a woman under 30 in good health.

The DNA of the CDR3 is TGCGCCAGCAGCTTGGACGGGACTAGCATAGAGACCCAGTACTTC. Translated, it gives CASSLDGTSIETQYF. The J gene is TRBJ2-5, the V gene TRBV5-1; TRBD2 aligns across 9 bases. The germline V gene has CDR1 SGHRS and CDR2 YFSETQ. The V gene end was trimmed by 0 bases and the J gene end by 4 bases; junction bases not matched to a gene: 4. The CDR3 is made up of 15 amino acids.